This note documents a single T cell receptor beta chain sequence. The source of the sample is a study of blood T cell repertoires in COVID-19. V was cut by 3 bases and J by 0 bases, with 11 bases left in between. Germline CDR1 LGHDT, CDR2 YNNKEL (reference sequence). The CDR3 sequence is 15 residues long. Original data processing: Quantification of nucleated cells was approximated via reference gene primer amplification. Libraries were prepared by immunoSEQ multiplex PCR; TCRdb keeps only in-frame clonotypes and omits some of them. For V, J and clone size, that table is used; D and trimming come from the DNA. The sample yields roughly 150,000 clones, 80% to 90% seen once.

Material: peripheral blood. The chain uses TRBV3-1 (or the pseudogene TRBV3-2) and TRBJ1-2, with a tentative D call TRBD1 (5 bases). The TCR sequence derives from an elderly man with acute or convalescent COVID-19. CDR3 DNA sequence: TGTGCCAGCAGCCACCTACAGGCGGCTAACTATGGCTACACCTTC. Translating it yields CASSHLQAANYGYTF.